The entry below gives a single T cell receptor (beta chain) sequence along with its context. Its antigen is as yet unknown. These data are taken from a study of CD8 T cells in ankylosing spondylitis. Study-level points and caveats: There was a TCR beta motif, made of roughly eight highly homologous variants, that appeared characteristic of ankylosing spondylitis blood. Reports of some motif variants in reactive arthritis synovial fluid and blood predate this one. Clones linked with disease were CD8+ and fairly uncommon in the peripheral blood.

A single record per CDR3 protein comes from TCRdb applying MiXCR to the 5' RACE reads. This sample has fewer than 350,000 distinct CDR3 sequences; about 9.9% occur once, and the top ten carry around 8.4%. Trimming at V came to 3 bases and at J to 0 bases, leaving 5 bases not matched to a gene. CDR1 GTSNPN and CDR2 SVGIG come from the germline V gene (reference sequence). This CDR3 has 15 amino acids. The chain links TRBV30 to TRBJ2-7; 10 positions match TRBD2. The sequence was obtained from a female donor with ankylosing spondylitis or in good health (not recorded which). Material for sequencing was blood, either unsorted or a sorted T cell fraction (not recorded which). The CDR3 DNA reads as TGTGCCTGGAGATATAGCGGGGGGTTCTCCTACGAGCAGTACTTC. This translates into CAWRYSGGFSYEQYF.